The text below deals with one T cell receptor beta chain. Germline V gene lookup returns CDR1 LNHDA and CDR2 SQIVND (reference sequence). CDR3 length equals 15 residues. J was trimmed by 7 bases and V by 3 bases; bases with no gene match: 4. The data derive from a study of blood T cell repertoires in COVID-19. Generated by immunoSEQ multiplex PCR, the TCRdb table keeps only in-frame clones and is missing some. The sample yields around 160,000 clones, roughly 88% seen once. The chain is built from TRBV19 and TRBJ2-1; 12 bases map to TRBD2. The receptor's source is a woman aged 25 to 45 with acute COVID-19. Sequencing was done on a sample of PBMCs or T cells enriched from blood (not recorded which). CDR3 nucleotide sequence: TGTGCCAGTAGTATGGGACTAGCGGGCGTGAATGAGCAGTTCTTC. Its translation is CASSMGLAGVNEQFF.